Below are 29 T cell receptor beta chains sequenced from a single sample in a study of T cell responses to AZD1222 COVID-19 vaccine. The method was immunoSEQ multiplex PCR; TCRdb's version includes in-frame clones alone and lacks a portion of them. The sample records 150,000 to 200,000 clones, about 92% being singletons. The material sequenced was peripheral blood, taken 28 days after the second AZD1222 dose. The receptors derive from an adult who received the AZD1222 COVID-19 vaccine.

The rearrangement links TRBV5-1 to TRBJ1-2, with a possible D match to TRBD1 (6 bases). The CDR3 runs to 16 residues. The germline V gene has CDR1 SGHRS and CDR2 YFSETQ. The V end was cut by 1 base, the J end by 4 bases, with 17 bases between. The CDR3 sequence is CASSLTPTGNPYGYTF. The CDR3 DNA is TGCGCCAGCAGCTTGACGCCGACAGGAAACCCCTATGGCTACACCTTC. Full variable domain (missing parts from reference TRBV5-1 and TRBJ1-2): KAGVTQTPRYLIKTRGQQVTLSCSPISGHRSVSWYQQTPGQGLQFLFEYFSETQRNKGNFPGRFSGRQFSNSRSEMNVSTLELGDSALYLCASSLTPTGNPYGYTFGSGTRLTVV.

This chain uses TRBV12-3 or TRBV12-4 with TRBJ1-2, with D possibly TRBD1 on 5 matching bases. V lost 2 bases and J lost 7, with 11 bases in between. This CDR3 has 13 amino acids. The CDR3 protein is CASSLSRASGYTF. CDR3 nucleotide sequence: TGTGCCAGCAGTTTAAGCAGGGCGAGTGGCTACACCTTC.

CDR3 amino acids: CANPLGEGRFYEQYF. The CDR3 DNA sequence: TGTGCCAACCCCCTCGGAGAGGGAAGGTTTTACGAGCAGTACTTC. The rearrangement links TRBV10-3 to TRBJ2-7, with a weak D call TRBD2 (5 bases). The V gene lost 10 bases and the J gene lost 4 bases, with 23 bases spanning the gap. CDR3 size: 15 residues. Germline CDR1 ENHRY, CDR2 SYGVKD.

This clone was seen a single time. The J gene is TRBJ2-3, the V gene TRBV10-1; D remains unclear. V lost 6 bases and J lost 2, with 9 bases in between. Germline CDR1 WNHNN, CDR2 SYGVQD (reference sequence). The CDR3 has 13 amino acids. This chain's CDR3 is CASSAENTDTQYF. The CDR3 nucleotides are TGCGCCAGCAGCGCCGAGAACACAGATACGCAGTATTTT.

This rearrangement joins TRBV7-2 to TRBJ1-6; D perhaps matches TRBD1 (5 bases). The CDR3 totals 15 residues. The V and J ends lost 4 bases and 5 bases respectively, with 12 bases between them. CDR1 and CDR2 (germline): SGHTA, FQGNSA. This CDR3 is CASSSRQWNNSPLHF. In DNA form, the CDR3 reads TGTGCCAGCAGCTCAAGACAGTGGAATAATTCACCCCTCCACTTT.

This rearrangement joins TRBV29-1 to TRBJ2-7; D ambiguous. CDR1 is SQVTM, CDR2 ANQGSEA, per germline. The CDR3 length is 11 residues. V was cut by 7 bases and J by 2 bases, with 9 bases left in between. CDR3 DNA: TGCAGCGCCAGTACTACCTACGAGCAGTACTTC. Residues: CSASTTYEQYF.

The V gene is TRBV27, the J gene TRBJ1-5; D not resolved. This CDR3 region has 15 residues. The V gene lost 2 bases and the J gene lost 4 bases, with 12 bases spanning the gap. The germline gives CDR1 MNHEY, CDR2 SMNVEV (reference sequence). As DNA, the CDR3 is TGTGCCAGCAGTTTAGAAGGGAATGGAAATCAGCCCCAGCATTTT. Its protein is CASSLEGNGNQPQHF.

This chain uses TRBV18 with TRBJ2-7, with D perhaps given as TRBD1 or TRBD2 (5 bases each). Trimming shortened V by 6 bases and J by 1 base, and 16 bases separated the two germline ends. The CDR3 contains 15 residues. Germline V gene data show CDR1 as KGHSH and CDR2 as LQKENI. CDR3 coding DNA: TGTGCCAGCTCCCAAACACCCGGGGCGTCCTACGAGCAGTACTTC. Protein: CASSQTPGASYEQYF.

The gene calls are TRBV12-3 or TRBV12-4 and TRBJ1-2; D uncertain. This CDR3 contains 12 residues. Trimming took off 1 base at V and 4 bases at J, with 4 bases between the two ends. The CDR3 protein is CASSLVRYGYTF. Here the CDR3 DNA reads TGTGCCAGCAGTTTAGTCCGCTATGGCTACACCTTC.

The CDR3 protein is CASGGMNTEAFF. In nucleotides, the CDR3 is TGTGCCAGTGGGGGAATGAACACTGAAGCTTTCTTT. The chain recombines TRBV12-3 or TRBV12-4 with TRBJ1-1; D might be TRBD1 (5 bases). This CDR3 region has 12 residues. Between the trimmed V and J ends, which lost 9 bases and 0 bases, there was a span of 8 bases.

This rearrangement joins TRBV6-5 to TRBJ2-1, with a weak D call TRBD1 (5 bases). The germline CDR1 and CDR2 sequences are MNHEY and SVGAGI. V gave up 0 bases and J gave up 0 bases, with 9 bases separating them. The CDR3 spans 16 residues. The CDR3 DNA reads TGTGCCAGCAGTTACTCGCCGGACACCTCCTACAATGAGCAGTTCTTC. This encodes CASSYSPDTSYNEQFF.

This chain connects TRBV6-5 to TRBJ1-6; a weak D match, TRBD1 (5 bases). Germline assignment: CDR1 MNHEY and CDR2 SVGAGI. The V end lost 7 bases, the J end lost 7 bases, and 14 bases lay between the germline ends. This CDR3 region has 14 residues. CDR3 bases: TGTGCCAGCACCTCGGGCGGGACCAATTCACCCCTCCACTTT. It yields the protein CASTSGGTNSPLHF.

The J gene is TRBJ1-3, the V gene TRBV18; no definite D call. The CDR3 has 17 residues. Trimming stripped 0 bases from V and 1 base from J, with 13 bases between. Germline-derived CDR1 and CDR2 are KGHSH and LQKENI. CDR3 region: CASSPPPQWFSGNTIYF. For the CDR3, the DNA is TGTGCCAGCTCACCACCCCCCCAGTGGTTTTCTGGAAACACCATATATTTT.

V and J are TRBV6-6 and TRBJ1-6; D may be TRBD1 (6 bases). CDR1 is MNHNY, CDR2 SVGAGI, per germline (reference sequence). This CDR3 region has 14 residues. The V gene lost 8 bases and the J gene lost 7 bases, with 15 bases spanning the gap. This CDR3 reads CASFGGRGNSPLHF. The CDR3 nucleotides are TGTGCCAGCTTTGGGGGGAGGGGGAATTCACCCCTCCACTTT.

V is TRBV6-6 and J is TRBJ2-5; D remains ambiguous. The CDR3 sequence is 10 residues long. CDR1 is MNHNY and CDR2 is SVGAGI in the germline V gene (reference sequence). V was clipped by 4 bases and J by 5 bases, with 2 bases between them. The CDR3 nucleotides read TGTGCCAGCAGTTCGGAGACCCAGTACTTC. Amino acids: CASSSETQYF.

The J gene is TRBJ1-3, the V gene TRBV11-2, with D uncertain. This CDR3 comprises 15 residues. CDR1 and CDR2 from the germline V gene are SGHAT and FQNNGV. V was cut by 5 bases and J by 0 bases, with 11 bases left in between. CDR3 DNA: TGTGCCAGCAGCGCCGGACCAGCCTCTGGAAACACCATATATTTT. Translation gives CASSAGPASGNTIYF.

The rearrangement uses TRBV4-2 and TRBJ2-1; D perhaps matches TRBD1 (6 bases). Germline V CDR1 and CDR2: LGHNA, YNFKEQ. V lost 3 bases, J lost 4 bases, and 22 bases lay in between. The CDR3 runs 18 residues. As DNA, the CDR3 is TGTGCCAGCAGCCATCTACTATTGGGACAAGGGGAATACAATGAGCAGTTCTTC. Amino acids: CASSHLLLGQGEYNEQFF.

The chain is built from TRBV12-3 or TRBV12-4 and TRBJ2-3; TRBD2 matches at 10 bases. The CDR3 is 12 residues long. The ends lost 6 bases at V and 13 bases at J; junction bases unmatched: 7. The CDR3 protein is CASRALAGREYF. The DNA of the CDR3 is TGTGCCAGCAGGGCACTAGCGGGGCGAGAGTATTTT.

The chain combines TRBV5-1 with TRBJ2-7; 9 bases are shared with TRBD1. The V gene's germline CDR1 is SGHRS and CDR2 YFSETQ. The CDR3 is made up of 15 amino acids. V was pared by 4 bases and J by 5 bases, with 10 bases of the junction left unmatched. CDR3 DNA sequence: TGCGCCAGCAGCCCGGGGACAGGGCCGGCCCACGAGCAGTACTTC. This translates into CASSPGTGPAHEQYF.

This chain uses TRBV10-3 with TRBJ1-6; 8 bases map to TRBD1. This CDR3 contains 16 residues. Per the germline V gene, CDR1 is ENHRY and CDR2 is SYGVKD. After removal of 6 bases from V and 4 bases from J, the junction contained 8 bases not matched to a gene. In nucleotides, the CDR3 is TGTGCCATCAGCCCAGGGGGCGCCGGATATAATTCACCCCTCCACTTT. It specifies CAISPGGAGYNSPLHF.

The chain recombines TRBV7-2 with TRBJ2-5; 13 bases are shared with TRBD2. The CDR3 length is 16 residues. Germline loops: CDR1 SGHTA, CDR2 FQGNSA. The V and J ends lost 5 bases and 4 bases, in that order; junction bases with no gene match: 7. The CDR3 DNA follows: TGTGCCAGCAGCCCTACTAGCGGGGGGGCCCGAGAGACCCAGTACTTC. It translates to CASSPTSGGARETQYF.

The rearrangement joins TRBV5-4 to TRBJ2-1; D is ambiguous. Trimming left V 2 bases short and J 8 bases short, with 8 bases between. Germline V gives CDR1 SGHNT, CDR2 YYREEE (reference sequence). The length of the CDR3 is 12 residues. As DNA, the CDR3 is TGTGCCAGCAGCTTTTTACCGGATGAGCAGTTCTTC. Its translation is CASSFLPDEQFF.

This clone was detected once. The V gene is TRBV4-2, the J gene TRBJ2-3, with 9 bases lining up with TRBD2. V lost 4 bases to trimming and J lost 2 bases; unmatched junction nucleotides: 7. The germline V gene has CDR1 LGHNA and CDR2 YNFKEQ. The CDR3 totals 16 residues. CDR3 amino acids: CASSRVSGGDTDTQYF. As DNA, the CDR3 is TGTGCCAGCAGCCGCGTTAGCGGGGGAGACACAGATACGCAGTATTTT.

This rearrangement joins TRBV19 to TRBJ1-1, with TRBD1 as a possible D gene (5 bases). CDR3 length: 15 residues. In germline, CDR1 is LNHDA, CDR2 SQIVND (reference sequence). Trimming removed 5 bases from V and 14 bases from J, with 27 bases in between. CDR3 nucleotides: TGTGCCAGTAGTCACGACGGACGGATGAACGAGGGACGCTTCTTT. It codes for CASSHDGRMNEGRFF.

The chain has TRBV7-9 and TRBJ2-1; 8 bases are a match to TRBD2. The CDR3 extends over 15 amino acids. Per the germline V gene, CDR1 is SEHNR and CDR2 is FQNEAQ (reference sequence). V was pared by 7 bases and J by 4 bases, with 9 bases of the junction left unmatched. Here the CDR3 reads CASTERGPPYNEQFF. CDR3 bases: TGTGCCAGCACCGAGCGGGGGCCCCCATACAATGAGCAGTTCTTC. The full variable domain, its missing parts supplied by reference TRBV7-9 and TRBJ2-1, is DTGVSQNPRHKITKRGQNVTFRCDPISEHNRLYWYRQTLGQGPEFLTYFQNEAQLEKSRLLSDRFSAERPKGSFSTLEIQRTEQGDSAMYLCASTERGPPYNEQFFGPGTRLTVL.

This clone was recorded a few times. The chain is built from TRBV3-1 (or the pseudogene TRBV3-2) and TRBJ1-2; a weak D match, TRBD1 (5 bases). Trimming removed 4 bases at V and 4 bases at J, with 16 bases between. The germline V gene has CDR1 LGHDT and CDR2 YNNKEL (reference sequence). The CDR3 has 15 amino acids. In nucleotides, the CDR3 is TGTGCCAGCAGCCCCCGTCGGGGGAATTTCTATGGCTACACCTTC. This translates into CASSPRRGNFYGYTF.

The chain employs TRBV10-3 and TRBJ1-5; D is ambiguous. The CDR3 runs to 14 residues. Germline CDR1 is ENHRY and CDR2 is SYGVKD. V shed 5 bases and J shed 1 base, with 9 bases lying between them. The CDR3 DNA sequence: TGTGCCATCAGTCCCGAAAGGAGCAATCAGCCCCAGCATTTT. This translates into CAISPERSNQPQHF.

The CDR3: CASSPLIRGNYGYTF. CDR3 DNA sequence: TGTGCCAGCAGCCCACTAATAAGGGGGAACTATGGCTACACCTTC. This chain uses TRBV9 with TRBJ1-2; perhaps TRBD1 as D (6 bases). Germline CDR1 is SGDLS and CDR2 is YYNGEE. Trimming pared 4 bases from V and 2 bases from J, leaving 15 bases between. There are 15 residues in the CDR3.

The chain recombines TRBV7-9 with TRBJ2-5; D may be TRBD2 (5 bases). Trimming stripped 1 base from V and 5 bases from J, with 14 bases between. The CDR3 loop spans 15 amino acids. Germline CDR1 is SEHNR and CDR2 is FQNEAQ (reference sequence). The CDR3 sequence: CASSLVLPGWETQYF. The CDR3 region has the DNA TGTGCCAGCAGCTTAGTTCTTCCGGGGTGGGAGACCCAGTACTTC.